This entry features one T cell receptor beta chain sequence. The data were obtained in a study of blood T cell repertoires in COVID-19. TCRdb's table, derived via immunoSEQ multiplex PCR, lists solely in-frame clones and lacks some. The sample records about 110,000 clones, 75% to 90% being singletons. Germline V gene lookup returns CDR1 MDHEN and CDR2 SYDVKM. The V and J ends lost 4 bases and 2 bases respectively, with 12 bases between them. There are 14 residues in the CDR3. The receptor was derived from a woman in her 50s with acute or convalescent COVID-19. The specimen was peripheral blood. V is TRBV28 and J is TRBJ2-7; a weak D match, TRBD2 (5 bases). In DNA, the CDR3 is TGTGCCAGCAGTTCCGAGACTACTCCCTACGAGCAGTACTTC. Translating it yields CASSSETTPYEQYF.